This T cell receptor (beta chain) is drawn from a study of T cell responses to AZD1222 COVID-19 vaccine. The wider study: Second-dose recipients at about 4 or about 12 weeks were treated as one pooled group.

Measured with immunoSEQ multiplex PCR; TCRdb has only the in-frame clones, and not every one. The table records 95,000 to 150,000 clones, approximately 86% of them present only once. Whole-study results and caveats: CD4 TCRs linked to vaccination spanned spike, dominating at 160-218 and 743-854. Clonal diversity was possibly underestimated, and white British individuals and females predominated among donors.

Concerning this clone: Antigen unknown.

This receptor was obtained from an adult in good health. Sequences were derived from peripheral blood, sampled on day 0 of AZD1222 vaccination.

The CDR3 loop is CASSYEGGPYNEQFF. The CDR3 nucleotides are TGTGCCAGCAGTTACGAAGGGGGACCCTACAATGAGCAGTTCTTC. The rearrangement links TRBV6-6 to TRBJ2-1; possibly TRBD1 for D (6 bases). V shed 2 bases and J shed 2 bases, with 10 bases lying between them. This CDR3 has 15 residues. CDR1 and CDR2 from the germline V gene are MNHNY and SVGAGI (reference sequence).